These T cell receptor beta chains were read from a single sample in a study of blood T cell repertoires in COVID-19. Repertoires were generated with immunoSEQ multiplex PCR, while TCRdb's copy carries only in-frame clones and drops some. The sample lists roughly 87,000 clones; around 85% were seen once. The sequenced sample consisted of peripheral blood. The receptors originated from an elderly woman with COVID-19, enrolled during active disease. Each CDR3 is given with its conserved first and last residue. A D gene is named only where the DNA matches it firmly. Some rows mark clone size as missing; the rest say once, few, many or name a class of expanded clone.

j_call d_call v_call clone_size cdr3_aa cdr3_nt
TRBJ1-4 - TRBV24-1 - CATSGSNATNEKLFF TGTGCCACCAGTGGGAGTAACGCAACTAATGAAAAACTGTTTTTT
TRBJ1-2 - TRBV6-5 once CASRTSIQHGYTF TGTGCCAGCAGAACCTCCATACAACATGGCTACACCTTC
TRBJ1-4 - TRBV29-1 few CSGGGGLNEKLFF TGCAGCGGGGGGGGCGGACTTAATGAAAAACTGTTTTTT
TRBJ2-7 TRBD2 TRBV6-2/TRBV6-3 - CASSRTSGHGEQYF TGTGCCAGCAGCCGGACTAGCGGGCATGGCGAGCAGTACTTC
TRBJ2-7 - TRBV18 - CASSPNTGLEQYF TGTGCCAGCTCACCAAATACAGGGCTGGAGCAGTACTTC
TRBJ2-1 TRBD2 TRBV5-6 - CASSSGLAEQFF TGTGCCAGCAGTTCCGGACTAGCGGAGCAGTTCTTC
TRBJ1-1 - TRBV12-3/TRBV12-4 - CASSRVRTEAFF TGTGCCAGCAGCCGTGTCCGCACTGAAGCTTTCTTT
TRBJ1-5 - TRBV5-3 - CARSLTAYSNQPQHF TGTGCCAGAAGCTTGACAGCTTATAGCAATCAGCCCCAGCATTTT
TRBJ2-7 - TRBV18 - CASSPLSVNEQYF TGTGCCAGCTCACCACTCTCGGTCAACGAGCAGTACTTC
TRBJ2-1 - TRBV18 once CASSPGGAFNEQFF TGTGCCAGCTCACCGGGGGGGGCGTTCAATGAGCAGTTCTTC
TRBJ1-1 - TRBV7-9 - CASSLRGVGAFF TGTGCCAGCAGCTTACGGGGGGTCGGAGCTTTCTTT
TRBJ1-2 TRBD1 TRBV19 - CASTLGQGAGYGYTF TGTGCCAGTACCCTCGGACAGGGGGCGGGCTATGGCTACACCTTC
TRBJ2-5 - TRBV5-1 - CASSSLASETQYF TGCGCCAGCAGTTCACTAGCATCCGAGACCCAGTACTTC
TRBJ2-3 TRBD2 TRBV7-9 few CASSYSKRGDTQYF TGTGCCAGCAGTTATAGCAAGCGGGGGGATACGCAGTATTTT
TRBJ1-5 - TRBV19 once CASSITGQSNQPQHF TGTGCCAGTAGTATCACAGGACAGAGCAATCAGCCCCAGCATTTT
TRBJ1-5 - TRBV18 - CASTPDNEARQPQHF TGTGCCAGCACCCCCGATAATGAGGCTCGCCAGCCCCAGCATTTT
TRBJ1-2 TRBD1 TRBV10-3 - CAIRGQGAPDYYGYTF TGTGCCATCAGGGGACAGGGAGCGCCTGATTACTATGGCTACACCTTC
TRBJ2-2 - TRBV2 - CASSALEVDTGELFF TGTGCCAGCAGTGCTCTAGAGGTTGACACCGGGGAGCTGTTTTTT
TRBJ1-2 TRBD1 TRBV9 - CASSGAGTEFLVGYGYTF TGTGCCAGCAGCGGAGCCGGGACAGAGTTTCTCGTTGGCTATGGCTACACCTTC
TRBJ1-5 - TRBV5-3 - CARSQVGSDHSNQPQHF TGTGCCAGAAGCCAAGTTGGAAGCGACCATAGCAATCAGCCCCAGCATTTT
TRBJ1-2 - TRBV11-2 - CASSRRGGYGYTF TGTGCCAGCAGCCGAAGGGGGGGGTATGGCTACACCTTC
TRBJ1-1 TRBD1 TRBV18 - CASSQTTGDTEAFF TGTGCCAGCTCACAGACGACAGGGGACACTGAAGCTTTCTTT
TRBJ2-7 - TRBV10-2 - CASSETGGEQYF TGCGCCAGCAGTGAGACTGGGGGGGAGCAGTACTTC
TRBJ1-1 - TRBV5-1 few CASSLAGGADTEAFF TGCGCCAGCAGCTTGGCTGGGGGGGCGGACACTGAAGCTTTCTTT
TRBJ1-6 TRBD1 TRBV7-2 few CASSVTGQGNSPLHF TGTGCCAGCAGCGTGACGGGACAGGGGAATTCACCCCTCCACTTT
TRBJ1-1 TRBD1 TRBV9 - CASSPGQGFTEAFF TGTGCCAGCAGCCCAGGACAGGGATTTACTGAAGCTTTCTTT
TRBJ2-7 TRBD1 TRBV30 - CAWSVQGAVEQYF TGTGCCTGGAGTGTCCAGGGGGCGGTCGAGCAGTACTTC
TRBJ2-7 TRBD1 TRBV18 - CASSDARTGSEQYF TGTGCCAGCTCAGATGCCCGGACAGGGTCCGAGCAGTACTTC
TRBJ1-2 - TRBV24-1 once CATSDPARQFYGYTF TGTGCCACCAGTGACCCGGCCCGACAGTTCTATGGCTACACCTTC
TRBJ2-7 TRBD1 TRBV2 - CASRDRGYEQYF TGTGCCAGCAGGGACAGGGGATACGAGCAGTACTTC
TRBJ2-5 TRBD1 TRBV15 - CATSRDRFQETQYF TGTGCCACCAGCAGGGACAGGTTTCAAGAGACCCAGTACTTC
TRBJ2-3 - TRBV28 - CASNPPRVSTDTQYF TGTGCCAGCAACCCCCCACGGGTTAGCACAGATACGCAGTATTTT
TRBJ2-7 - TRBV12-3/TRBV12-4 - CASGSWATYEQYF TGTGCCAGCGGCTCTTGGGCTACCTACGAGCAGTACTTC
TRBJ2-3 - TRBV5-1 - CASSPMRGGDTQYF TGCGCCAGCAGCCCGATGCGAGGGGGAGATACGCAGTATTTT
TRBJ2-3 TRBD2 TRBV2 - CASSLPGLASGDTQYF TGTGCCAGCAGCCTTCCGGGACTAGCTAGCGGAGATACGCAGTATTTT
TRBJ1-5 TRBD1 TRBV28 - CASRLRAGGDYQPQHF TGTGCCAGCAGATTGCGGGCAGGGGGCGATTATCAGCCCCAGCATTTT
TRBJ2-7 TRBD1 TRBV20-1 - CSAQRGLEQYF TGCAGTGCCCAGAGGGGGCTCGAGCAGTACTTC
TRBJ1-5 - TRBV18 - CASSARGEQPQHF TGTGCCAGCTCAGCCAGGGGTGAGCAGCCCCAGCATTTT
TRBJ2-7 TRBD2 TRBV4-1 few CASSQTPSTSGGSYEQYF TGCGCCAGCAGCCAGACCCCCTCAACTAGCGGGGGTTCCTACGAGCAGTACTTC
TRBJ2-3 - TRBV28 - CASSLSLSTDTQYF TGTGCCAGCAGTTTATCCCTTAGCACAGATACGCAGTATTTT
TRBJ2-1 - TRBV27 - CASSLFPSGGSNEQFF TGTGCCAGCAGTTTATTTCCCAGCGGAGGGTCCAATGAGCAGTTCTTC
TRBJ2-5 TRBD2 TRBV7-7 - CASSTGLAGGQQETQYF TGTGCTAGCAGCACGGGACTAGCGGGGGGGCAACAAGAGACCCAGTACTTC
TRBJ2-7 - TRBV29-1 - CSVAGGPYEQYF TGCAGCGTTGCAGGGGGGCCCTACGAGCAGTACTTC
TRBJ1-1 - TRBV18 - CASSPNMQNTEAFF TGTGCCAGCTCCCCAAACATGCAGAACACTGAAGCTTTCTTT
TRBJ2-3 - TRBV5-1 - CASRRGTYSTDTQYF TGCGCCAGCAGACGCGGAACCTATAGCACAGATACGCAGTATTTT
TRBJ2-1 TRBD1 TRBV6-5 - CASSYFGTDNEQFF TGTGCCAGCAGTTATTTCGGGACAGACAATGAGCAGTTCTTC
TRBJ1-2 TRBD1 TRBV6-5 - CASRDRVGYGYTF TGTGCCAGCAGGGACAGGGTAGGGTATGGCTACACCTTC
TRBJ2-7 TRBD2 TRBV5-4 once CASSRREGSGGPYEQYF TGTGCCAGCAGCCGGAGGGAGGGTAGCGGGGGGCCCTACGAGCAGTACTTC
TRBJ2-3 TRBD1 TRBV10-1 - CASSESGTGISTDTQYF TGCGCCAGCAGTGAGTCGGGGACAGGAATTAGCACAGATACGCAGTATTTT
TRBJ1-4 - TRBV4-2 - CASSQVGVLGGLFF TGTGCCAGCAGCCAAGTGGGGGTTTTAGGGGGACTGTTTTTT
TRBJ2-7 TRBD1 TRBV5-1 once CASSSLPGTAYEQYF TGCGCCAGCAGCTCGCTCCCAGGGACAGCCTACGAGCAGTACTTC